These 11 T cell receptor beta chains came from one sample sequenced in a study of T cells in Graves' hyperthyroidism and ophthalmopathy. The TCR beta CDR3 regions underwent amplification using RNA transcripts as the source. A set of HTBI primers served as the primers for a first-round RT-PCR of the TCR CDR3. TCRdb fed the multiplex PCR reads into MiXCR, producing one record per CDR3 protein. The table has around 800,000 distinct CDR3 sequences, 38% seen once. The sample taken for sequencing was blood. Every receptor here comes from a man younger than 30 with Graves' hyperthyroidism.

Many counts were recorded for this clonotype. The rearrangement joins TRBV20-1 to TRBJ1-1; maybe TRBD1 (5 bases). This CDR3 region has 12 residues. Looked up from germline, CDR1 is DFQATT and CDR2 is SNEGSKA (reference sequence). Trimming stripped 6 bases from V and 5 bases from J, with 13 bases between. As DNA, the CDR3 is TGCAGTGCCCGTGGGGGGGGAACTGAAGCTTTCTTT. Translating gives CSARGGGTEAFF.

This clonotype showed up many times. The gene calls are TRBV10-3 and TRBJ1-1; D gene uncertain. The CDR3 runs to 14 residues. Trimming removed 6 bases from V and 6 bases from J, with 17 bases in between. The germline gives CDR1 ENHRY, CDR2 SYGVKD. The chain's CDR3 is CAIRAEAEPPEAFF. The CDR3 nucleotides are TGTGCCATCAGGGCCGAGGCCGAACCACCTGAAGCTTTCTTT.

The CDR3 nucleotides read TGTGCCAGCAGCTTAACGGGACTAGCGGGAGAAGAGACCCAGTACTTC. Its protein product is CASSLTGLAGEETQYF. This chain uses TRBV7-2 with TRBJ2-5, with TRBD2 matching 14 bases. Germline V gives CDR1 SGHTA, CDR2 FQGNSA. V was pared by 2 bases and J by 3 bases, with 2 bases of the junction left unmatched. The CDR3 length is 16 residues.

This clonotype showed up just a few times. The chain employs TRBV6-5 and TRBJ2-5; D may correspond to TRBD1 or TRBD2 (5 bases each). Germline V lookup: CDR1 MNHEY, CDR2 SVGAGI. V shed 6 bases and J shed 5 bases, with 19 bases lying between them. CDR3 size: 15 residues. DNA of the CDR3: TGTGCCAGCAGCCCCTGGGACCGAGTTCGGGAGACCCAGTACTTC. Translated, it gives CASSPWDRVRETQYF.

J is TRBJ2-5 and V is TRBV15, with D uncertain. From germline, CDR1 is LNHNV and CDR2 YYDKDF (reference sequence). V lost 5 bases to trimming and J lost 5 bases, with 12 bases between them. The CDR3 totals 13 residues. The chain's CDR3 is CATSGERHETQYF. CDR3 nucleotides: TGTGCCACCAGCGGCGAGAGACACGAGACCCAGTACTTC. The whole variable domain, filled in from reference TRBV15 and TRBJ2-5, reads DAMVIQNPRYQVTQFGKPVTLSCSQTLNHNVMYWYQQKSSQAPKLLFHYYDKDFNNEADTPDNFQSRRPNTSFCFLDIRSPGLGDTAMYLCATSGERHETQYFGPGTRLLVL.

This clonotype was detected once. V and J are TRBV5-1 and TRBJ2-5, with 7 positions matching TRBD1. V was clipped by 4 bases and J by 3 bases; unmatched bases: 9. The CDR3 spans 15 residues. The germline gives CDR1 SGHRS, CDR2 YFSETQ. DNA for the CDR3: TGCGCCAGCAGCGTATGGAGACAGGGAGAAGAGACCCAGTACTTC. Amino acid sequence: CASSVWRQGEETQYF.

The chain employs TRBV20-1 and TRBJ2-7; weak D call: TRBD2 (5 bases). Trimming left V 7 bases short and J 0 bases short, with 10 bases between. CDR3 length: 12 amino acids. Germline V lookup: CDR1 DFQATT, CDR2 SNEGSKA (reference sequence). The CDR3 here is CSVERHSYEQYF. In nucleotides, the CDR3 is TGCAGTGTAGAGCGGCACTCCTACGAGCAGTACTTC.

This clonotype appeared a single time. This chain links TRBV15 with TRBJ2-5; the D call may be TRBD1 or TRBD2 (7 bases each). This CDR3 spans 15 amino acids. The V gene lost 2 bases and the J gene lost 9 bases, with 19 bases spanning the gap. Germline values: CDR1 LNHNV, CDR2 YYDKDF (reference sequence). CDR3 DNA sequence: TGTGCCACCAGCAGACCACTCAGGGGGGGCAAGCCCCAGTACTTC. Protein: CATSRPLRGGKPQYF. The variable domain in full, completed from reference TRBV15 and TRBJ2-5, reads DAMVIQNPRYQVTQFGKPVTLSCSQTLNHNVMYWYQQKSSQAPKLLFHYYDKDFNNEADTPDNFQSRRPNTSFCFLDIRSPGLGDTAMYLCATSRPLRGGKPQYFGPGTRLLVL.

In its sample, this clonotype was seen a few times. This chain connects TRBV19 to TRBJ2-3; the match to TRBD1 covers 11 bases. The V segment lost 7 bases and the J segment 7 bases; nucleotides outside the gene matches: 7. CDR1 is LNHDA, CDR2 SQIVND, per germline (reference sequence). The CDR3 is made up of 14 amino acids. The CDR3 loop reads CASKAGQGDNTQYF. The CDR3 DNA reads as TGTGCCAGTAAGGCGGGACAGGGGGATAATACGCAGTATTTT. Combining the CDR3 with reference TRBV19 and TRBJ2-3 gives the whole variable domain DGGITQSPKYLFRKEGQNVTLSCEQNLNHDAMYWYRQDPGQGLRLIYYSQIVNDFQKGDIAEGYSVSREKKESFPLTVTSAQKNPTAFYLCASKAGQGDNTQYFGPGTRLTVL.

The CDR3 DNA is TGTGCCAGCAGTTTAGAGGGACACAGCTCCTACGAGCAGTACTTC. Translation: CASSLEGHSSYEQYF. J is TRBJ2-7 and V is TRBV12-3 or TRBV12-4, with D tentatively TRBD1 (6 bases). Trimming stripped 1 base from V and 0 bases from J, with 10 bases between. The CDR3 loop spans 15 amino acids.

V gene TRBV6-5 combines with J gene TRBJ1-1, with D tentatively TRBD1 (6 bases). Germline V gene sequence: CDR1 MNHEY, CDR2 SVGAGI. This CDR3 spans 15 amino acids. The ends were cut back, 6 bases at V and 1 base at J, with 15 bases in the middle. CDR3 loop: CASRSQGLTNTEAFF. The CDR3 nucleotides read TGTGCCAGCAGGTCACAGGGACTAACGAACACTGAAGCTTTCTTT.